These 9 T cell receptor beta chains originate from one sample sequenced in a study of cytomegalovirus exposure and HLA in healthy donors (dated by TCRdb to about 2017). Library preparation used the immunoSEQ multiplex PCR assay. In TCRdb, the immuneACCESS table is reduced to in-frame sequences with V and J assigned. These tables do not hold every clone; where another copy was compared, an unresolved V gene accounts for under half, and the others remain unexplained. The sample table records about 170,000 clones; approximately 96% of these occur just once. Approximately 0.82% of the sample is in the top ten clones. Material for sequencing was PBMCs. The source of these receptors is a woman aged 18-29 years in good health and CMV-seronegative.

The V call is TRBV5-1, the J call TRBJ1-6, with D tentatively TRBD1 (5 bases). CDR1 and CDR2 from the germline V gene are SGHRS and YFSETQ. Trimming cost V 3 bases and J 5 bases, with 9 bases left between them. CDR3 length: 14 amino acids. CDR3 protein: CASSSDSNNSPLHF. CDR3 bases: TGCGCCAGCAGCTCCGACAGCAATAATTCACCCCTCCACTTT.

The rearrangement links TRBV14 to TRBJ2-1; 14 bases are shared with TRBD2. CDR1 is SGHDN, CDR2 FVKESK, per germline. Unmatched junction bases numbered 5, after V lost 0 bases and J lost 4 bases. The CDR3 is made up of 18 amino acids. CDR3 amino acids: CASSQEGRLAGGYNEQFF. Written as DNA, the CDR3 is TGTGCCAGCAGCCAAGAAGGGAGACTAGCGGGGGGGTACAATGAGCAGTTCTTC.

This chain connects TRBV5-5 to TRBJ2-7; 8 bases agree with TRBD1. Germline V gene data show CDR1 as SGHKS and CDR2 as YYEKEE (reference sequence). After removal of 0 bases from V and 2 bases from J, the junction contained 4 bases not matched to a gene. The CDR3 loop spans 15 amino acids. CDR3 region: CASSLGQGAPYEQYF. Here the CDR3 DNA reads TGTGCCAGCAGCTTGGGTCAGGGGGCTCCCTACGAGCAGTACTTC. The whole variable domain, filled in from reference TRBV5-5 and TRBJ2-7, reads DAGVTQSPTHLIKTRGQQVTLRCSPISGHKSVSWYQQVLGQGPQFIFQYYEKEERGRGNFPDRFSARQFPNYSSELNVNALLLGDSALYLCASSLGQGAPYEQYFGPGTRLTVT.

V and J are TRBV5-4 and TRBJ1-2, with D unresolved. V was clipped by 0 bases and J by 2 bases, with 5 bases between them. CDR1 and CDR2 (germline): SGHNT, YYREEE (reference sequence). This CDR3 has 13 amino acids. The CDR3 loop is CASSLDSNYGYTF. DNA for the CDR3: TGTGCCAGCAGCTTGGACAGCAACTATGGCTACACCTTC.

The J gene is TRBJ2-7, the V gene TRBV7-6, with a tentative D call TRBD2 (5 bases). The CDR3 runs 11 residues. Germline loops: CDR1 SGHVS, CDR2 FNYEAQ. The V end was cut by 5 bases, the J end by 7 bases, with 9 bases between. In nucleotides, the CDR3 is TGTGCCAGCAGCAAAACGGGAGAGCAGTACTTC. Its translation: CASSKTGEQYF.

This chain links TRBV7-9 with TRBJ1-1, with TRBD1 matching over 7 bases. Germline trimming cut 5 bases from V and 1 base from J; bases unmatched to any gene: 10. In germline, CDR1 is SEHNR, CDR2 FQNEAQ (reference sequence). The CDR3 sequence is 16 residues long. This CDR3 reads CASSPWTGPPNTEAFF. The DNA for the CDR3 is TGTGCCAGCAGCCCGTGGACAGGCCCACCGAACACTGAAGCTTTCTTT.

This chain uses TRBV5-1 with TRBJ2-5; no clear D. Germline V lookup: CDR1 SGHRS, CDR2 YFSETQ. This CDR3 contains 12 residues. V dropped 4 bases and J dropped 4 bases, with 8 bases sitting between them. CDR3 sequence (DNA): TGCGCCAGCAGCCGGGTGGGAGAGACCCAGTACTTC. Amino acid sequence: CASSRVGETQYF.

The chain recombines TRBV11-1 with TRBJ2-5, with 8 bases that match TRBD1. The length of the CDR3 is 14 residues. Losses at the gene ends were 4 bases for V and 4 bases for J; bases not matched to a gene: 5. Germline CDR1 is SGHAT and CDR2 is FQDESV (reference sequence). The chain's CDR3 is CASSSTGEGETQYF. The CDR3 DNA follows: TGTGCCAGCAGCTCGACAGGGGAAGGAGAGACCCAGTACTTC. Supplemented by reference TRBV11-1 and TRBJ2-5, the full variable domain reads EAEVAQSPRYKITEKSQAVAFWCDPISGHATLYWYRQILGQGPELLVQFQDESVVDDSQLPKDRFSAERLKGVDSTLKIQPAELGDSAMYLCASSSTGEGETQYFGPGTRLLVL.

The chain combines TRBV10-3 with TRBJ2-1; 8 bases are shared with TRBD1. Germline V CDR1 and CDR2: ENHRY, SYGVKD. V lost 2 bases, J lost 0 bases, and 0 bases stayed unmatched. This CDR3 is 15 amino acids long. The CDR3 is CAISETGGSYNEQFF. The CDR3 region has the DNA TGTGCCATCAGTGAGACAGGGGGCTCCTACAATGAGCAGTTCTTC.